This T cell receptor (beta chain) was identified in a study of OX40 agonist ivuxolimab in advanced cancers. Per the germline V gene, CDR1 is LNHDA and CDR2 is SQIVND (reference sequence). CDR3 length equals 15 residues. V lost 7 bases, J lost 0 bases, and 13 bases lay in between. TCRdb keeps only in-frame clones here, not all; method: immunoSEQ multiplex PCR. The sample yields approximately 68,000 clones, 88% seen once. This sample comprised CD4+ or CD8+ T cells sorted from blood, obtained in a trial of the OX40 agonist ivuxolimab. This receptor was obtained from an adult with an advanced solid tumor such as melanoma, head and neck, liver or kidney cancer. The genes are TRBV19 and TRBJ1-5, with D uncertain. The CDR3, as DNA: TGTGCCAGTACCCCCCCTGGATATAGCAATCAGCCCCAGCATTTT. Translated: CASTPPGYSNQPQHF.